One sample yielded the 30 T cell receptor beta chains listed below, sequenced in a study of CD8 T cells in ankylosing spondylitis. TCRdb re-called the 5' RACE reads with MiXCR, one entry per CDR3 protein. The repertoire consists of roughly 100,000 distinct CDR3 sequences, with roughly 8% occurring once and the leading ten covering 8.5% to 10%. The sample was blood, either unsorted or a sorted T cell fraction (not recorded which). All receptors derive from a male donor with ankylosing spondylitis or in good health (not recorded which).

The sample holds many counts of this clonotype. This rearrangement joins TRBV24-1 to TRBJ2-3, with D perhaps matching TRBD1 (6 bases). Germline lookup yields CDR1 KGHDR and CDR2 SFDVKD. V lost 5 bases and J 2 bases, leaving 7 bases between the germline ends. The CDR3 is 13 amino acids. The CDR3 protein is CATSVGATDTQYF. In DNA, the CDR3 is TGTGCCACCAGTGTGGGGGCCACAGATACGCAGTATTTT.

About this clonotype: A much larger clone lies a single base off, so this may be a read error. The CDR3 loop reads CASSLFSGTNLDAQFF. CDR3 bases: TGTGCCAGCAGTTTGTTTTCCGGGACTAACTTGGATGCGCAGTTCTTC. The chain couples TRBV12-3 or TRBV12-4 to TRBJ2-1, with 7 bases that match TRBD2. The CDR3 covers 16 residues. V lost 3 bases, J lost 12 bases, and 17 bases stayed unmatched.

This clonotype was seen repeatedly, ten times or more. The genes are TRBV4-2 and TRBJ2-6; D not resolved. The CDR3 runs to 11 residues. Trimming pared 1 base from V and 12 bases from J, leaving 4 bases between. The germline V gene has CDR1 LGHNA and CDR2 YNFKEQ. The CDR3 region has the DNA TGTGCCAGCAGCCAAGCAGGCGTCCTGACTTTC. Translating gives CASSQAGVLTF.

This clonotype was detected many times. For the CDR3, the DNA is TGTGCTAGTGGTAGGGGGACTAGCGGGAGAACAGATACGCAGTATTTT. Translating gives CASGRGTSGRTDTQYF. The chain carries TRBV12-5 and TRBJ2-3, with 14 bases that match TRBD2. Germline assignment: CDR1 LGHNT and CDR2 FRNRAP. The CDR3 spans 16 residues. The V and J ends lost 5 bases and 3 bases, in that order; junction bases with no gene match: 4.

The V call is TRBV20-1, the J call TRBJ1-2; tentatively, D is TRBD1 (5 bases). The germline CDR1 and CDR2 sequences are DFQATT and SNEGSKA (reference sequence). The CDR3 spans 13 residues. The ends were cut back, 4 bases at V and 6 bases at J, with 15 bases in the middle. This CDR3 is CSAKTPGVDGYTF. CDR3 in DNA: TGCAGTGCTAAAACTCCGGGGGTAGATGGCTACACCTTC.

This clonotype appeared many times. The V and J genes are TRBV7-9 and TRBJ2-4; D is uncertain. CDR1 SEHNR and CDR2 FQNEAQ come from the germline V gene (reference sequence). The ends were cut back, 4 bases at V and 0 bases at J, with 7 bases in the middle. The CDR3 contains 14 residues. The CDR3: CASSSHLAKNIQYF. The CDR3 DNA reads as TGTGCCAGCAGCTCCCATTTAGCCAAAAACATTCAGTACTTC.

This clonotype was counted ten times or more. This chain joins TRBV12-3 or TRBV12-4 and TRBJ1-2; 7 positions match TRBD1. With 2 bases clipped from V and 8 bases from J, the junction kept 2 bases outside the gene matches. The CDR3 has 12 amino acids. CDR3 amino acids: CASSLIGGGYTF. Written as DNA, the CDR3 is TGTGCCAGCAGTTTAATAGGGGGCGGCTACACCTTC.

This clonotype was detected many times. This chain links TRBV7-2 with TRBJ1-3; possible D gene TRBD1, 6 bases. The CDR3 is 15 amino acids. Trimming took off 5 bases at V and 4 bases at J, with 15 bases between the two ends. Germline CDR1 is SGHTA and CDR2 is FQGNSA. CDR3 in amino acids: CASSLKTGAGNTIYF. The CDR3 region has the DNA TGTGCCAGCAGCCTCAAGACAGGAGCGGGAAACACCATATATTTT.

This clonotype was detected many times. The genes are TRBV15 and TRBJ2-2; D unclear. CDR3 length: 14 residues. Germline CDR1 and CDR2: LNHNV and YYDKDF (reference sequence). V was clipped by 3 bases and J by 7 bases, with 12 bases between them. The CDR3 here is CATSRDAVDGELFF. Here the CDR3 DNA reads TGTGCCACCAGCAGGGACGCGGTTGACGGGGAGCTGTTTTTT.

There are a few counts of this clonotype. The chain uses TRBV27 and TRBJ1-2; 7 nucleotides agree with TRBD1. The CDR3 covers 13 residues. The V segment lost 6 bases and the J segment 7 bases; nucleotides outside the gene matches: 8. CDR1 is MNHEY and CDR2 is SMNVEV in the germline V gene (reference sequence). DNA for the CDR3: TGTGCCAGCAGAAGGACAGGTAATTTTGGCTACACCTTC. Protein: CASRRTGNFGYTF.

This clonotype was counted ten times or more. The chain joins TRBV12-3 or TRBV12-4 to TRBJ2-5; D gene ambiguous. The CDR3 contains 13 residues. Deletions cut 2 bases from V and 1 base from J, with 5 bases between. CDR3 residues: CASSLSLQETQYF. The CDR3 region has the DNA TGTGCCAGCAGTTTATCCCTCCAAGAGACCCAGTACTTC.

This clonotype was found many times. CDR3 DNA sequence: TGTGCCAGCTCTCAGACAGGGCCTGAAGCTTTCTTT. This gives the protein CASSQTGPEAFF. The chain has TRBV18 and TRBJ1-1, with 7 bases aligning to TRBD1. Per the germline V gene, CDR1 is KGHSH and CDR2 is LQKENI. The J segment lost 6 bases and the V segment lost 6 bases, leaving 4 bases of the junction unmatched. This CDR3 spans 12 amino acids.

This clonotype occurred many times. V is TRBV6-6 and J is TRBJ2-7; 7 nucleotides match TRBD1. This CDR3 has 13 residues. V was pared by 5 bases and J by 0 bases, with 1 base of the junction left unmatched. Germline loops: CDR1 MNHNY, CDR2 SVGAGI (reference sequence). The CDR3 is CASSPGGSYEQYF. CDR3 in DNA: TGTGCCAGCAGTCCAGGGGGCTCCTACGAGCAGTACTTC.

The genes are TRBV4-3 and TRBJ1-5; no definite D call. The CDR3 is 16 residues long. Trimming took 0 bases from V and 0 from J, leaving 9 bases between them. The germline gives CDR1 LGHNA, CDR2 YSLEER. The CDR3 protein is CASSQDRRFSNQPQHF. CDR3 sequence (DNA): TGCGCCAGCAGCCAAGATCGGCGGTTTAGCAATCAGCCCCAGCATTTT.

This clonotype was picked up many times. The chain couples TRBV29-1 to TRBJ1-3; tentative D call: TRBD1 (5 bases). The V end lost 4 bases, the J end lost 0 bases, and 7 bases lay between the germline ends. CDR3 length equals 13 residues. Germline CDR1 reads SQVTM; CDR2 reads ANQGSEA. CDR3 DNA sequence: TGCAGCGTTGGACAGAGCTCTGGAAACACCATATATTTT. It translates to CSVGQSSGNTIYF.

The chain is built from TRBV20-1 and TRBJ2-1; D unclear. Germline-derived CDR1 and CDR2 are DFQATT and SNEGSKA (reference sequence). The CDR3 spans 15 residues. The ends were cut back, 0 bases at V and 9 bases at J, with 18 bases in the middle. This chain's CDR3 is CSARDLASLGIEQFF. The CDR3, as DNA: TGCAGTGCTAGAGATCTGGCTAGTCTCGGTATTGAGCAGTTCTTC.

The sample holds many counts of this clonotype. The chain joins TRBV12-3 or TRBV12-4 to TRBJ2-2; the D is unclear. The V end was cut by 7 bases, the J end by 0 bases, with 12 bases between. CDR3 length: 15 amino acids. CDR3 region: CASTLVLPNTGELFF. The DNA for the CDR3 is TGTGCCAGCACCCTAGTGCTCCCGAACACCGGGGAGCTGTTTTTT.

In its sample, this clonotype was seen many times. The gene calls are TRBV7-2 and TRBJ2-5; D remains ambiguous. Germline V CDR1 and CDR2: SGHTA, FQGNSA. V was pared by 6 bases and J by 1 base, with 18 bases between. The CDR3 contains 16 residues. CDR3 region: CASSFNSRASQETQYF. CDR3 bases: TGTGCCAGCAGTTTCAACAGTCGAGCCAGCCAAGAGACCCAGTACTTC.

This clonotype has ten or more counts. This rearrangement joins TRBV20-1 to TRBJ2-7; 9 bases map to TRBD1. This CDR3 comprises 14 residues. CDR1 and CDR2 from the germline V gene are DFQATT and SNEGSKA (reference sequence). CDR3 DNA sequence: TGCACTGTCCAGAGTCAGGACAGGGGCTACGAGCAGTACTTC. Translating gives CTVQSQDRGYEQYF.

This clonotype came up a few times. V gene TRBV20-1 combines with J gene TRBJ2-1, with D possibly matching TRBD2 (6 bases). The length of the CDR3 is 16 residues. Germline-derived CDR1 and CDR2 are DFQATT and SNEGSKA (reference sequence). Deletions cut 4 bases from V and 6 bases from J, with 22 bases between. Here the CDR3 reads CSAISSGQEFTNEQFF. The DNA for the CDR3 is TGCAGTGCTATTAGTAGCGGTCAGGAGTTTACCAATGAGCAGTTCTTC.

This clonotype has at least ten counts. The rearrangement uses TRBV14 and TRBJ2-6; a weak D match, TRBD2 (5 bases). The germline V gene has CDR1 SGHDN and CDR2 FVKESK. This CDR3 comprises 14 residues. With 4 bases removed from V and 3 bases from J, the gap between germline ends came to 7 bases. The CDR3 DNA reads TGTGCCAGCAGCCGAGGGAATGGGGCCAACGTCCTGACTTTC. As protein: CASSRGNGANVLTF.

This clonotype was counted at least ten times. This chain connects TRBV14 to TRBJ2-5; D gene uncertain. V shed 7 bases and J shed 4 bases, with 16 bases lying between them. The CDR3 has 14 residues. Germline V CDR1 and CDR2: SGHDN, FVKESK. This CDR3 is CASNNGRNLETQYF. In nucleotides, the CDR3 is TGTGCCAGCAATAACGGGCGGAACTTAGAGACCCAGTACTTC. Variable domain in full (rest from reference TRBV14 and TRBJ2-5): EAGVTQFPSHSVIEKGQTVTLRCDPISGHDNLYWYRRVMGKEIKFLLHFVKESKQDESGMPNNRFLAERTGGTYSTLKVQPAELEDSGVYFCASNNGRNLETQYFGPGTRLLVL.

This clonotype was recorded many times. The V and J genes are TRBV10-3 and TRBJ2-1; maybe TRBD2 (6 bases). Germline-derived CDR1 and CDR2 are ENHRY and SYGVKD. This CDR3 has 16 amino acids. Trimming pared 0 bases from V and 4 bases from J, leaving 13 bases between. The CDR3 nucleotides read TGTGCCATCAGTGAGTCGGAGGGGTGGGCGTACAATGAGCAGTTCTTC. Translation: CAISESEGWAYNEQFF.

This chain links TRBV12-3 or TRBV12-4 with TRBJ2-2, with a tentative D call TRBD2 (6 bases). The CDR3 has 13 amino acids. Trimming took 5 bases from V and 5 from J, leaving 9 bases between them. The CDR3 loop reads CASSRDFTGELFF. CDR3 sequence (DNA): TGTGCCAGCAGTCGGGACTTTACCGGGGAGCTGTTTTTT.

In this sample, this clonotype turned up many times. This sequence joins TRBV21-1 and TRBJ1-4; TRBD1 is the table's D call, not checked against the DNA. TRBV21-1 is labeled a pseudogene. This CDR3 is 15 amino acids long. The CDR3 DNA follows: TGTGCCAGCAGCACAGGCCAGGGTGCTAATGAAAAACTGTTTTTT. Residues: CASSTGQGANEKLFF.

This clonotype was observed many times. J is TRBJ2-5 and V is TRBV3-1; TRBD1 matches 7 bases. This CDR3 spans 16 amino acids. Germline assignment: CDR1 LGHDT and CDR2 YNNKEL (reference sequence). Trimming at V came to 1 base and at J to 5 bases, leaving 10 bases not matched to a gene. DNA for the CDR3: TGTGCCAGCAGCCAAGCGTCACGGGACAGAGGGGAGACCCAGTACTTC. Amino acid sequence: CASSQASRDRGETQYF.

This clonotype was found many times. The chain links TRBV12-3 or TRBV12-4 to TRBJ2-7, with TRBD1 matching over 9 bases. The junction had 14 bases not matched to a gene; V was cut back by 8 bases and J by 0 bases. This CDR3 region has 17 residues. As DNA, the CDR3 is TGTGCCAGCCTGCCCTCGGGACAGGGTTTCCTCTCCTACGAGCAGTACTTC. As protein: CASLPSGQGFLSYEQYF.

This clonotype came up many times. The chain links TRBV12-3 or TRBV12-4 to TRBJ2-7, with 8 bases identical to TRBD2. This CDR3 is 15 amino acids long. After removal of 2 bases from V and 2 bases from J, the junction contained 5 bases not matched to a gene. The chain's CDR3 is CASSLSLAGAYEQYF. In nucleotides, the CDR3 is TGTGCCAGCAGTTTAAGTCTAGCGGGTGCCTACGAGCAGTACTTC.

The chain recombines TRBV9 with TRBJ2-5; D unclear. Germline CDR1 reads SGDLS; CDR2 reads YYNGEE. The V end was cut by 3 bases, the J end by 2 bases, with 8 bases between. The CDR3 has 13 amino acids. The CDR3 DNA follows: TGTGCCAGCAGCGGGGTACCTCAAGAGACCCAGTACTTC. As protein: CASSGVPQETQYF.

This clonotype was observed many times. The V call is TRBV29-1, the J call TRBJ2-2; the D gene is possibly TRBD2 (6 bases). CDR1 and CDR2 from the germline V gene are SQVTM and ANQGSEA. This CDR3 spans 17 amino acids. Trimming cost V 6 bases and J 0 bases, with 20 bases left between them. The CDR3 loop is CSVRAPEGITNTGELFF. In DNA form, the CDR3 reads TGCAGCGTCCGGGCTCCGGAGGGTATCACGAACACCGGGGAGCTGTTTTTT.